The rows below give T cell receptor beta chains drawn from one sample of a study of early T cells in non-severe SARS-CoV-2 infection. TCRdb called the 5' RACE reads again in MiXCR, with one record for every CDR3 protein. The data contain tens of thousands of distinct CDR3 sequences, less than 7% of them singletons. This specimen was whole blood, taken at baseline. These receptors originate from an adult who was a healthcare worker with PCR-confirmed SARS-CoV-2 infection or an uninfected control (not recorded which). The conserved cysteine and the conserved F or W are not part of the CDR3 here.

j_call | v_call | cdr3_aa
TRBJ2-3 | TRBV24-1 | ATQGAGEGTDTQY
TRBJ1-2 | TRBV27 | ASSLRQGSLHGYT
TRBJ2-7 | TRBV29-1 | SVDGLAGVTSYEQY
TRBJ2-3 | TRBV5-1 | ASSLDTDTQY
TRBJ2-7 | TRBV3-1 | ASSRGTIPYEQY
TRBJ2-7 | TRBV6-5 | ASSYSEGVYEQY
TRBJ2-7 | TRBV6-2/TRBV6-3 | ASSTPSGGHEQY
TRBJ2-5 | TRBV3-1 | ASSPHYQETQY
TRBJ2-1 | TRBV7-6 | ASSPWAYNEQF
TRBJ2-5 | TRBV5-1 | ASRVVAEETQY
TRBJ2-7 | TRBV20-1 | SARVRVKGLARLSDEQY
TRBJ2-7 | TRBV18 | ASSPFRDGTREQY
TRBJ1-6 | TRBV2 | ASNPTGYNSPLH
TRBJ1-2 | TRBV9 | ASSPPTLGAGYT
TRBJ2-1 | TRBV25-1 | ASSDRQTYNEQF
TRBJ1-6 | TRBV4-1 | ASTQSSYNSPLH
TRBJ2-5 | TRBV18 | ASSAQFQPGTQY
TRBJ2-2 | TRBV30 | AWTGGSGELF
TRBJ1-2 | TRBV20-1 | SARQDGINYGYT
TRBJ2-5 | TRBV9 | ASSNLAGIQETQY
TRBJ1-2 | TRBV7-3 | ASSPDGGADGYT
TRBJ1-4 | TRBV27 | ASSLAHLNEKLF
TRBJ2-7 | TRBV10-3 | ALSSGTSEQY
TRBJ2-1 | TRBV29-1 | SVPTQGNEQF
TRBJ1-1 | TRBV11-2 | ASSLEFGNRGTEAF
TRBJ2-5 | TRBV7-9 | ASSLSGSGFSETQY
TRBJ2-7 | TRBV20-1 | SASGNEQY
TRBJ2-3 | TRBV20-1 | SAGRPTDTQY
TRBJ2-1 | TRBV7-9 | ASSLDWGSYNEQF
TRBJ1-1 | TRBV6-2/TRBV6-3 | ASSKRDSVNTEAF
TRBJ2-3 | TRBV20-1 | SALQGDTQY
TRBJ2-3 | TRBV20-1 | SASGLRTPRADTQY
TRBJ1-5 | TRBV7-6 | ASSLGRNQPQH
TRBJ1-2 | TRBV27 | ASSPPGRGLDGYT
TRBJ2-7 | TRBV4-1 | ASSHRTGSYEQY
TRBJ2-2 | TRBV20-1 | SARAPGSLNTGELF
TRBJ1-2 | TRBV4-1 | ASSQLGGYT
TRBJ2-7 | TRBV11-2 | ASSLGLAYEQY
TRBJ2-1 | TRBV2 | ASSDNSYNEQF
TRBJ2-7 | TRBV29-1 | SVLKGASSYEQY
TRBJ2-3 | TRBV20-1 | SARGAGLTDTQY
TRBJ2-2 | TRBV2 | ASRIGTGDTGELF
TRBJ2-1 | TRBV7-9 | ASSFNEQF